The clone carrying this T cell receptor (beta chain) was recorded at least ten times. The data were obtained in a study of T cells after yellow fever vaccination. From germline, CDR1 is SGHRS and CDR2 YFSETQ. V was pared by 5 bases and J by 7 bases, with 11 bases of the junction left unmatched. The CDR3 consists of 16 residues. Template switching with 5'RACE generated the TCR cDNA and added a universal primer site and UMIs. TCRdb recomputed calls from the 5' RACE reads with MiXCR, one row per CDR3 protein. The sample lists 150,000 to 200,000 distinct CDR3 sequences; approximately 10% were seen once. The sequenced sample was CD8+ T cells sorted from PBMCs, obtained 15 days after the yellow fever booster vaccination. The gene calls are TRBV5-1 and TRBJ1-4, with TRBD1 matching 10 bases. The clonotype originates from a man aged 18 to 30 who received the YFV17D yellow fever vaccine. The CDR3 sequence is CASRGLSGQGIEKLFF. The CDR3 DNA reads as TGCGCCAGCAGAGGATTGTCGGGACAGGGGATTGAAAAACTGTTTTTT.